What follows are 21 T cell receptor beta chains derived from one specimen sequenced in a study of beta chain features in type 1 diabetes. The study reverse transcribed the entire isolated RNA, so it sequenced expressed TCRB transcripts. Generated by immunoSEQ multiplex PCR, the TCRdb table keeps only in-frame clones and is missing some. Of 130,000 to 150,000 clones in the sample, 10% to 15% were seen once. The antigens for these receptors are not known. The study, taken as a whole, reports: Moderately but significantly shorter TCRB CDR3s were found in Type 1 diabetes patients in all four CD4+ subsets.

The sequenced sample was central memory CD4+ T cells from blood. The receptor set was obtained from a man aged 18-30 years with type 1 diabetes.

This clone was observed a few times. This chain connects TRBV19 to TRBJ2-1, with 11 bases that match TRBD2. The CDR3 runs to 16 residues. Losses at the gene ends were 6 bases for V and 8 bases for J; bases not matched to a gene: 12. Germline loops: CDR1 LNHDA, CDR2 SQIVND (reference sequence). CDR3 sequence reads: CASRRSLAGAGDEQFF. The CDR3 nucleotides are TGTGCCAGTAGGCGGTCACTAGCGGGGGCTGGCGATGAGCAGTTCTTC.

In this sample, this clone turned up many times. This chain links TRBV6-6 with TRBJ2-7; 7 bases are a match to TRBD1. The ends lost 5 bases at V and 0 bases at J; junction bases unmatched: 7. CDR3 length: 15 residues. Germline V gene sequence: CDR1 MNHNY, CDR2 SVGAGI (reference sequence). CDR3 in amino acids: CASSPGQSNSYEQYF. The CDR3 DNA follows: TGTGCCAGCAGTCCGGGACAGAGTAACTCCTACGAGCAGTACTTC.

V is TRBV2 and J is TRBJ2-3; possibly TRBD1 or TRBD2 for D (6 bases each). V was clipped by 2 bases and J by 3 bases, with 21 bases between them. The germline CDR1 and CDR2 sequences are SNHLY and FYNNEI. The length of the CDR3 is 18 residues. The CDR3 bases are TGTGCCAGCAGTGAACCCCAGATTTCCGGAGGGGGGACAGATACGCAGTATTTT. Protein: CASSEPQISGGGTDTQYF.

The chain carries TRBV7-3 and TRBJ2-7; D not resolved. Trimming removed 5 bases from V and 0 bases from J, with 14 bases in between. CDR1 and CDR2 (germline): SGHTA, FQGTGA. CDR3 length equals 15 residues. For the CDR3, the DNA is TGTGCCAGCAGCGTCTCCTCCGCCAGCTCCTACGAGCAGTACTTC. As protein: CASSVSSASSYEQYF.

In this sample, this clone turned up a few times. The V and J genes are TRBV5-4 and TRBJ2-1, with 9 nucleotides matching TRBD2. Germline-derived CDR1 and CDR2 are SGHNT and YYREEE (reference sequence). The CDR3 loop spans 16 amino acids. With 0 bases clipped from V and 4 bases from J, the junction kept 5 bases outside the gene matches. The CDR3 spells CASSLAGLAGYNEQFF. The CDR3, as DNA: TGTGCCAGCAGCTTGGCCGGGCTAGCGGGGTACAATGAGCAGTTCTTC.

In this sample, this clone turned up a few times. The chain employs TRBV5-1 and TRBJ1-6; a possible D gene is TRBD1 (5 bases). V lost 0 bases and J 8 bases, leaving 12 bases between the germline ends. The germline V gene has CDR1 SGHRS and CDR2 YFSETQ. The CDR3 totals 15 residues. This CDR3 reads CASSLDGTDYSPLHF. The CDR3 region has the DNA TGCGCCAGCAGCTTGGATGGGACGGATTATTCACCCCTCCACTTT.

This clone was seen only a few times. The V and J genes are TRBV11-3 and TRBJ2-2; the D call may be TRBD1 or TRBD2 (6 bases each). The CDR3 extends over 15 amino acids. Trimming cost V 4 bases and J 1 base, with 10 bases left between them. Germline-derived CDR1 and CDR2 are SGHNT and YENEEA. The CDR3, as DNA: TGTGCCAGCAGCTCCAAGGGGGGGAACACCGGGGAGCTGTTTTTT. Translating gives CASSSKGGNTGELFF.

V usage is TRBV27 and J usage is TRBJ2-4; D possibly matches TRBD1 or TRBD2 (6 bases each). This CDR3 comprises 17 residues. Per germline, CDR1 MNHEY and CDR2 SMNVEV (reference sequence). Trimming removed 5 bases from V and 0 bases from J, with 17 bases in between. In DNA form, the CDR3 reads TGTGCCAGCAGTCCTACGGCGGGACAAGGAGCCAAAAACATTCAGTACTTC. As protein: CASSPTAGQGAKNIQYF.

The gene calls are TRBV29-1 and TRBJ2-7, with TRBD1 matching 10 bases. Trimming at V came to 6 bases and at J to 6 bases, leaving 8 bases not matched to a gene. Germline V gene data show CDR1 as SQVTM and CDR2 as ANQGSEA. The CDR3 is made up of 13 amino acids. Here the CDR3 reads CSVMGTGESEQYF. In nucleotides, the CDR3 is TGCAGCGTCATGGGGACAGGGGAAAGCGAGCAGTACTTC.

The table lists this clone with a few counts. The chain combines TRBV29-1 with TRBJ2-7, with no clear D. The CDR3 sequence is 9 residues long. Germline CDR1 is SQVTM and CDR2 is ANQGSEA. Trimming shortened V by 8 bases and J by 2 bases, and 4 bases separated the two germline ends. The CDR3 bases are TGCAGCCCCCCCTACGAGCAGTACTTC. It translates to CSPPYEQYF.

The chain links TRBV30 to TRBJ1-2; D is uncertain. The ends were cut back, 0 bases at V and 0 bases at J, with 11 bases in the middle. The CDR3 totals 15 residues. Germline lookup yields CDR1 GTSNPN and CDR2 SVGIG (reference sequence). The CDR3 spells CAWSVGAGTNYGYTF. CDR3 coding DNA: TGTGCCTGGAGTGTAGGAGCAGGTACTAACTATGGCTACACCTTC.

The chain combines TRBV28 with TRBJ2-1; 9 bases line up with TRBD2. Trimming cost V 7 bases and J 2 bases; bases outside gene matches: 3. Germline V CDR1 and CDR2: MDHEN, SYDVKM. CDR3 length equals 14 residues. The CDR3 is CASTERGAYNEQFF. DNA of the CDR3: TGTGCCAGCACCGAGCGGGGGGCCTACAATGAGCAGTTCTTC.

This clone appeared a few times. V usage is TRBV29-1 and J usage is TRBJ2-5; the match to TRBD2 covers 7 bases. CDR3 length: 11 residues. V shed 7 bases and J 3 bases; nucleotides not matched to a gene: 2. From germline, CDR1 is SQVTM and CDR2 ANQGSEA. As DNA, the CDR3 is TGCAGCGCAAGCGGGGAAGAGACCCAGTACTTC. Translating gives CSASGEETQYF.

This clone has only a few counts. In the same sample, other DNA sequences code for this CDR3. The rearrangement links TRBV18 to TRBJ1-1; D unresolved. With 2 bases removed from V and 5 bases from J, the gap between germline ends came to 6 bases. The CDR3 covers 12 residues. Germline V lookup: CDR1 KGHSH, CDR2 LQKENI. The CDR3 region has the DNA TGTGCCAGCTCACCATCCGGTACTGAAGCTTTCTTT. Translating gives CASSPSGTEAFF.

This clone was detected ten times or more. V and J are TRBV15 and TRBJ1-1; D may be TRBD1 (6 bases). The CDR3 extends over 13 amino acids. With 8 bases removed from V and 7 bases from J, the gap between germline ends came to 17 bases. Per the germline V gene, CDR1 is LNHNV and CDR2 is YYDKDF (reference sequence). DNA for the CDR3: TGTGCCACCCGCGCTCGCTCAGGGGATGAAGCTTTCTTT. Translated, it gives CATRARSGDEAFF.

This clone occurred a few times. This chain joins TRBV18 and TRBJ2-7; the D gene is possibly TRBD1 (6 bases). CDR3 length: 15 amino acids. CDR1 and CDR2 (germline): KGHSH, LQKENI. V lost 3 bases and J lost 3, with 15 bases in between. The CDR3 DNA reads as TGTGCCAGCTCACCTCAGGACAGTTCGGTCTACGAGCAGTACTTC. This translates into CASSPQDSSVYEQYF.

The sample holds one count of this clone. This sequence joins TRBV19 and TRBJ2-7, with 9 bases that match TRBD1. The J segment lost 6 bases and the V segment lost 4 bases, leaving 4 bases of the junction unmatched. The germline V gene has CDR1 LNHDA and CDR2 SQIVND (reference sequence). The CDR3 covers 13 residues. This CDR3 is CASSNNRGPEQYF. The CDR3 DNA sequence: TGTGCCAGTAGTAACAACAGGGGGCCCGAGCAGTACTTC.

This chain connects TRBV29-1 to TRBJ1-1, with D maybe TRBD1 (5 bases). The ends were cut back, 7 bases at V and 3 bases at J, with 18 bases in the middle. In germline, CDR1 is SQVTM, CDR2 ANQGSEA. The CDR3 runs to 14 residues. This chain's CDR3 is CSAERGTSYTEAFF. CDR3 nucleotides: TGCAGCGCGGAGAGAGGGACTAGCTACACTGAAGCTTTCTTT.

The chain uses TRBV28 and TRBJ1-2; D not certain. Germline-derived CDR1 and CDR2 are MDHEN and SYDVKM. The CDR3 length is 12 residues. Trimming removed 11 bases at V and 9 bases at J, with 19 bases between. The CDR3 DNA sequence: TGTGCCGTCTCGCATCGGGCATATAGCTACACCTTC. The encoded protein is CAVSHRAYSYTF.

On this clone itself: This CDR3 is also generated by other DNA sequences in the sample. CDR3 nucleotide sequence: TGTGCCAGCAGCTTGACTAGCGGGGGAACAGATACGCAGTATTTT. This gives the protein CASSLTSGGTDTQYF. The gene calls are TRBV7-8 and TRBJ2-3; the match to TRBD2 covers 12 bases. Germline CDR1 reads SGHVS; CDR2 reads FQNEAQ. Trimming removed 3 bases from V and 3 bases from J; junction bases left unmatched: 1. The length of the CDR3 is 15 residues.

The chain joins TRBV7-2 to TRBJ2-1; D gene uncertain. Germline CDR1 is SGHTA and CDR2 is FQGNSA. CDR3 length: 14 amino acids. Trimming took off 5 bases at V and 2 bases at J, with 10 bases between the two ends. DNA of the CDR3: TGTGCCAGCAGCCGAACTGGGGCCTACAATGAGCAGTTCTTC. Amino acid sequence: CASSRTGAYNEQFF. The complete variable domain, with remaining parts taken from reference TRBV7-2 and TRBJ2-1, reads GAGVSQSPSNKVTEKGKDVELRCDPISGHTALYWYRQSLGQGLEFLIYFQGNSAPDKSGLPSDRFSAERTGGSVSTLTIQRTQQEDSAVYLCASSRTGAYNEQFFGPGTRLTVL.